The source of this TCR beta chain is a study of cytotoxic CD8 clonotypes in ibrutinib-treated CLL. The wider study: Patients: roughly twelve relapsed/refractory, approximately 15 treatment-naive, approximately 18 IGHV unmutated. Notes on the study in general: Sample timing was unmatched between remission and later-progressing patients; lymph nodes unstudied. Clonality went up at ibrutinib response and then declined back toward baseline at progression. There were few public clonotypes, and on treatment they contracted or stayed stable.

Sequenced by immunoSEQ multiplex PCR; TCRdb stores in-frame clones only, minus some. Among some 200,000 clones listed, 70% to 75% were seen once. To note about this clone: Its antigen remains unknown.

The trim removed 6 bases at V and 5 bases at J, leaving 4 bases unmatched. The CDR3 loop spans 13 amino acids. The V gene's germline CDR1 is SQVTM and CDR2 ANQGSEA. This TCR derives from a human donor with chronic lymphocytic leukemia. The chain recombines TRBV29-1 with TRBJ2-1; 10 bases are shared with TRBD2. The starting material was PBMCs, obtained after 12 months of ibrutinib treatment. CDR3 sequence reads: CSVGTSVNNEQFF. Here the CDR3 DNA reads TGCAGCGTCGGGACTAGCGTCAACAATGAGCAGTTCTTC.